This TCR beta chain was sequenced for a study of T cells expressing NK-cell markers. Points from the study as a whole: The CD3+CD56-NKG2C+ fraction of a few donors was likewise dominated by these clonotypes. Dominant NKG2C+ clonotypes were found to form about 1.0-8% of CD8+ T cells in 5 or 6 donors.

TCRdb re-called the 5' RACE reads; every CDR3 protein appears as one record, without DNA. This sample carries about 460,000 distinct CDR3 sequences, with roughly 1.4% going to the ten biggest clones. The CDR3 covers 14 residues. The germline V gene has CDR1 SGDLS and CDR2 YYNGEE. Of note for this clonotype: Its specificity is not known.

This TCR was sampled from a woman in her forties or fifties in good health. The rearrangement links TRBV9 to TRBJ1-6. Material for sequencing was blood T cells: a sorted CD56 or NKG2C T cell subset, CD4+ or CD8+ T cells, or bulk PBMC T cells (not recorded which). The CDR3 is CASSVRTTDSPLHF.